The following is a T cell receptor (beta chain) sequence with its context. After removal of 0 bases from V and 3 bases from J, the junction contained 3 bases not matched to a gene. This CDR3 spans 16 amino acids. In germline, CDR1 is SGHTA, CDR2 FQGNSA. This sample was taken from a study of blood T cell repertoires in COVID-19. TCRdb keeps only in-frame clones here, not all; method: immunoSEQ multiplex PCR. The sample shows 350,000 or so clones, 87% of them seen only once. Sequencing was performed on peripheral blood. The V call is TRBV7-2, the J call TRBJ1-4, with 8 bases lining up with TRBD1. The sequence came from a woman aged 25 to 39 with COVID-19, enrolled during active disease. CDR3 nucleotide sequence: TGTGCCAGCAGCTTAGCGCCGACAGGGGCTAATGAAAAACTGTTTTTT. Amino acid sequence: CASSLAPTGANEKLFF. The full variable domain, completed using reference TRBV7-2 and TRBJ1-4, is GAGVSQSPSNKVTEKGKDVELRCDPISGHTALYWYRQSLGQGLEFLIYFQGNSAPDKSGLPSDRFSAERTGGSVSTLTIQRTQQEDSAVYLCASSLAPTGANEKLFFGSGTQLSVL.